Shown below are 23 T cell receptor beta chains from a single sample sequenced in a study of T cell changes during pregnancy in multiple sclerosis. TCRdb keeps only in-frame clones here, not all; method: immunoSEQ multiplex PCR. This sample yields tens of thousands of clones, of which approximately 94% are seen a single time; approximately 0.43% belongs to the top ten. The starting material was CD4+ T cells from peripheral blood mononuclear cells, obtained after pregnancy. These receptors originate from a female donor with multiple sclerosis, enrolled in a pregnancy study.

DNA of the CDR3: TGCGCCAGCAGTGAGAGGGCTAGCGGGTACACCGGGGAGCTGTTTTTT. As protein: CASSERASGYTGELFF. This chain connects TRBV10-2 to TRBJ2-2, with 8 bases identical to TRBD2. The length of the CDR3 is 16 residues. Germline assignment: CDR1 WSHSY and CDR2 SAAADI. With V trimmed by 2 bases and J by 3 bases, 5 bases remained unmatched.

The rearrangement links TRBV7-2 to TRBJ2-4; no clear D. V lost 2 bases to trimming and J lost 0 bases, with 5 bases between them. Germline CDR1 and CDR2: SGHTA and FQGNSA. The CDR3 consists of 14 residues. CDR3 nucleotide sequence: TGTGCCAGCAGCTTACCAGTAGCCAAAAACATTCAGTACTTC. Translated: CASSLPVAKNIQYF.

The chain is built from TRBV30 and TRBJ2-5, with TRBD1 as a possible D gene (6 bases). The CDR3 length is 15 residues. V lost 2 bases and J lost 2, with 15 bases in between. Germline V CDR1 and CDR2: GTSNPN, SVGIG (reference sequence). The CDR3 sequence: CAWSLRGSRQETQYF. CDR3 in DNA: TGTGCCTGGAGTCTCAGGGGATCGAGGCAAGAGACCCAGTACTTC.

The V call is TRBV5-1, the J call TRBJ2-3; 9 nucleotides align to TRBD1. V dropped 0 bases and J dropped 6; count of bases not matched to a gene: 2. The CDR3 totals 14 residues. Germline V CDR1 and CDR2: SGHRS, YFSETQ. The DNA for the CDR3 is TGCGCCAGCAGCTTGGGACAGGGGGAGGATACGCAGTATTTT. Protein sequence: CASSLGQGEDTQYF.

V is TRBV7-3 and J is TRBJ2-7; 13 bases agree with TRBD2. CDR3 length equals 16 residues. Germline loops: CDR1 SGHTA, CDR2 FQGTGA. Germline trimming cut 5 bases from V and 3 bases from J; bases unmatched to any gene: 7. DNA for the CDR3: TGTGCCAGCAGCGTCTCGGGACTAGCGGGGAACTACGAGCAGTACTTC. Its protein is CASSVSGLAGNYEQYF.

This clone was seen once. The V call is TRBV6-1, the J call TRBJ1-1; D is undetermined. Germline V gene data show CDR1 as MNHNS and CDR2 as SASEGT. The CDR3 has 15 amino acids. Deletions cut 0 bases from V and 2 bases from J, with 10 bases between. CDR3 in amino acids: CASSEAWKTNTEAFF. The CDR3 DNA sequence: TGTGCCAGCAGTGAAGCGTGGAAGACAAACACTGAAGCTTTCTTT.

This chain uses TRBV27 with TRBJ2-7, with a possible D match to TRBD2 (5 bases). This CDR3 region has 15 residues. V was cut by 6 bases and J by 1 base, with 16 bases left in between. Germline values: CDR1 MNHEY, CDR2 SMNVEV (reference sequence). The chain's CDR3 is CASRKIRTGSYEQYF. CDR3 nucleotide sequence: TGTGCCAGCAGGAAAATTCGGACGGGGTCCTACGAGCAGTACTTC.

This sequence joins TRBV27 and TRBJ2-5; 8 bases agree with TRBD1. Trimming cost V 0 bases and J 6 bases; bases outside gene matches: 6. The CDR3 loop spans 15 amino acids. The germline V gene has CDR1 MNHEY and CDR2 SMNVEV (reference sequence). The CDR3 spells CASSLSRTGTQTQYF. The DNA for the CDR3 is TGTGCCAGCAGTTTATCTCGGACAGGGACACAGACCCAGTACTTC.

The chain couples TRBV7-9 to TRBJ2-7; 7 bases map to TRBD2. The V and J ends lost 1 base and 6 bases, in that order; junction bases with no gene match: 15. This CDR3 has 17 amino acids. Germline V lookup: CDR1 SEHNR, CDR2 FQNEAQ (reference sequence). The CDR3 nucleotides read TGTGCCAGCAGCTTAGGCCCGGGGAGGGAATCTCGGGGCGAGCAGTACTTC. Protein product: CASSLGPGRESRGEQYF.

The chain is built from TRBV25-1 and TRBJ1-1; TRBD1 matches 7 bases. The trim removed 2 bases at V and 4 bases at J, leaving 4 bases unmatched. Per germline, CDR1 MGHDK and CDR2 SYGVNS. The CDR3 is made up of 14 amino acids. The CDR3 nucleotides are TGTGCCAGCAGTGAAGCAGGGGGGATCACTGAAGCTTTCTTT. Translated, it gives CASSEAGGITEAFF.

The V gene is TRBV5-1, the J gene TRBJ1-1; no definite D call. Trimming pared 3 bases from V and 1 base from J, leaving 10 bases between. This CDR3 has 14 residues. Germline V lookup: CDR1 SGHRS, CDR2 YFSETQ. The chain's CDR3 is CASSSMNWNTEAFF. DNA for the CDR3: TGCGCCAGCAGCTCCATGAACTGGAACACTGAAGCTTTCTTT. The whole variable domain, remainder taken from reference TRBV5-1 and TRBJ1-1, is KAGVTQTPRYLIKTRGQQVTLSCSPISGHRSVSWYQQTPGQGLQFLFEYFSETQRNKGNFPGRFSGRQFSNSRSEMNVSTLELGDSALYLCASSSMNWNTEAFFGQGTRLTVV.

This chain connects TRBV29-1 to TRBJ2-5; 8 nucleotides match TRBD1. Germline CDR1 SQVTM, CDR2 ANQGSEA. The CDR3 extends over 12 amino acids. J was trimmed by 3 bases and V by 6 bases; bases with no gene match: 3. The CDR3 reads CSVNRGEETQYF. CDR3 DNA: TGCAGCGTGAACAGGGGGGAAGAGACCCAGTACTTC.

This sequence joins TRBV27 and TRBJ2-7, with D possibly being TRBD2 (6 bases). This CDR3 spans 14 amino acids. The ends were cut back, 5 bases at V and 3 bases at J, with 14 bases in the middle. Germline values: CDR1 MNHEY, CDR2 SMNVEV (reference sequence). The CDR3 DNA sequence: TGTGCCAGCAGTCCCCGGACGGGACTCTACGAGCAGTACTTC. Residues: CASSPRTGLYEQYF.

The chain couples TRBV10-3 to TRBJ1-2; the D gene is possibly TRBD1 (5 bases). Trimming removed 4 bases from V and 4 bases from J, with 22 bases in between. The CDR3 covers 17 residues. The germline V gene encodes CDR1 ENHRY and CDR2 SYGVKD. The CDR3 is CAISGRSWDGGLYGYTF. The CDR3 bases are TGTGCCATCAGTGGTCGGTCGTGGGACGGAGGGCTCTATGGCTACACCTTC.

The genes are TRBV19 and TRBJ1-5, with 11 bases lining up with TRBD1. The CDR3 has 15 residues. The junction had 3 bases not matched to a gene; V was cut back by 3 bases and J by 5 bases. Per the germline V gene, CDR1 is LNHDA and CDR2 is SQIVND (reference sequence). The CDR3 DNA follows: TGTGCCAGTAGTATCGGGACAGGGGGATATCAGCCCCAGCATTTT. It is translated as CASSIGTGGYQPQHF.

The CDR3 sequence is CASSLDGIRQYF. CDR3 DNA: TGCGCCAGCAGCTTGGACGGGATACGGCAGTACTTC. The chain recombines TRBV5-1 with TRBJ2-5; the D gene is possibly TRBD2 (5 bases). Deletions cut 0 bases from V and 11 bases from J, with 11 bases between. CDR3 length: 12 residues. Germline loops: CDR1 SGHRS, CDR2 YFSETQ.

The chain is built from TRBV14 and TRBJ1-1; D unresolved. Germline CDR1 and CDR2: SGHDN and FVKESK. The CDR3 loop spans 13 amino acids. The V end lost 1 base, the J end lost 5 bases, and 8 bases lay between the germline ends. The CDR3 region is CASSQVGATEAFF. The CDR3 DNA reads TGTGCCAGCAGCCAAGTAGGAGCTACTGAAGCTTTCTTT.

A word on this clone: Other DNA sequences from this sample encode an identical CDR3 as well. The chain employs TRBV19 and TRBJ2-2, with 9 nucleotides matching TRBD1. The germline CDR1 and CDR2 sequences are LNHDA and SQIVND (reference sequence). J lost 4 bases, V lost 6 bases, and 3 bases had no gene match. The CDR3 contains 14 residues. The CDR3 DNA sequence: TGTGCCAGTAGCTTACAGGGGGCCACCGGGGAGCTGTTTTTT. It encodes CASSLQGATGELFF.

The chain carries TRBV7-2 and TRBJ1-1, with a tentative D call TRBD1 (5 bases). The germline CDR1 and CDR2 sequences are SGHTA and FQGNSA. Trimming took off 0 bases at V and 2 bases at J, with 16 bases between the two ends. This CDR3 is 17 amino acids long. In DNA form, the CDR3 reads TGTGCCAGCAGCTTAGCGCTAGGGTTCGGGGGTAACACTGAAGCTTTCTTT. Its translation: CASSLALGFGGNTEAFF.

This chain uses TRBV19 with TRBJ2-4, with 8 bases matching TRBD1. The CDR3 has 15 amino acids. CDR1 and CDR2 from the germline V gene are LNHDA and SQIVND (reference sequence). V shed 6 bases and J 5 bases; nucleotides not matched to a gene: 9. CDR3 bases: TGTGCCAGTAGGATCAGGGGGCGCGGGGAAAACATTCAGTACTTC. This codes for CASRIRGRGENIQYF.

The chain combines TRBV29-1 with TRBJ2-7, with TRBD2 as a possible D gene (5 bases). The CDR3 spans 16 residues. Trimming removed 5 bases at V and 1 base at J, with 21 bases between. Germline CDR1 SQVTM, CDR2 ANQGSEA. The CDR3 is CSVSVREPGLSYEQYF. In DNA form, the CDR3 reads TGCAGCGTTTCTGTTAGGGAGCCAGGTCTATCCTACGAGCAGTACTTC.

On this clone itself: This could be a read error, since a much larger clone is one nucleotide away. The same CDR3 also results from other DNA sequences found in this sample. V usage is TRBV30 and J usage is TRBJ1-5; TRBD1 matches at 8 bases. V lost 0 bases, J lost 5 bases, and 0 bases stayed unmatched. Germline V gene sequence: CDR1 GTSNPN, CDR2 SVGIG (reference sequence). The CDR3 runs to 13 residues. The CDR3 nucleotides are TGTGCCTGGAGTGTACAGGGGGATCAGCCCCAGCATTTT. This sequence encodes CAWSVQGDQPQHF. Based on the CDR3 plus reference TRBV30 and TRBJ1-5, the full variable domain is SQTIHQWPATLVQPVGSPLSLECTVEGTSNPNLYWYRQAAGRGLQLLFYSVGIGQISSEVPQNLSASRPQDRQFILSSKKLLLSDSGFYLCAWSVQGDQPQHFGDGTRLSIL.

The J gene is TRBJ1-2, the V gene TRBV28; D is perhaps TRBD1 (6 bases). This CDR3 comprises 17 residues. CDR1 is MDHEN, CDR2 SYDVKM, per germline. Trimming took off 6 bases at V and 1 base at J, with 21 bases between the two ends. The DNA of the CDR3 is TGTGCCAGCAGCGACTCGGGACACCCAAACCGTAACTATGGCTACACCTTC. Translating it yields CASSDSGHPNRNYGYTF.